These T cell receptor beta chains were read from a single sample in a study of T cells after posttransplantation cyclophosphamide. Sequencing used immunoSEQ multiplex PCR; TCRdb keeps in-frame clones, though not all of them. The sample includes approximately 830 clones, more than 75% seen only once; the top ten take about a quarter. Material: CD4+ T cells sorted from blood, obtained after an allogeneic stem cell transplant with post-transplant cyclophosphamide. Receptors were obtained from a female patient aged 25-40 years who received an allogeneic stem cell transplant from a related donor, was CMV-positive, and had no GVHD. The T cells may partly be graft donor cells. Each CDR3 is given with its conserved first and last residue. The D gene is left open where the match is weak. Some rows have no size entry. The others give once, few or many, or a class for an expanded clone.

size	D	V	J	CDR3	DNA
.	TRBD1	TRBV11-2	TRBJ2-7	CASSWGQSSGEQYF	TGTGCCAGCAGCTGGGGACAGTCTTCGGGGGAGCAGTACTTC
few	TRBD1	TRBV7-9	TRBJ1-4	CASSLMTGGLWTNEKLFF	TGTGCCAGCAGCTTAATGACAGGGGGGTTGTGGACTAATGAAAAACTGTTTTTT
hyperexpanded	.	TRBV28	TRBJ1-5	CASSFPDRYQPQHF	TGTGCCAGCAGTTTCCCGGACAGATATCAGCCCCAGCATTTT
.	TRBD1	TRBV7-2	TRBJ1-3	CASSSRTGAGNTIYF	TGTGCCAGCAGCTCCCGGACAGGAGCTGGAAACACCATATATTTT
large	TRBD1	TRBV5-6	TRBJ1-6	CASSHTGQGNSPLHF	TGTGCCAGCAGCCACACCGGACAGGGGAATTCACCCCTCCACTTT
few	.	TRBV27	TRBJ1-2	CASSLLRGGPMGYTF	TGTGCCAGCAGTTTATTGCGGGGAGGCCCAATGGGCTACACCTTC
.	TRBD1	TRBV5-6	TRBJ1-2	CASSLDRGVDGYTF	TGTGCCAGCAGCTTGGACAGGGGAGTTGATGGCTACACCTTC
.	TRBD1	TRBV27	TRBJ1-1	CASRIRDRGAGLTEAFF	TGTGCCAGCAGGATACGGGACAGGGGCGCAGGTCTCACTGAAGCTTTCTTT
.	TRBD1	TRBV5-1	TRBJ2-1	CASNSMTGGNEQFF	TGCGCCAGCAATTCAATGACAGGGGGCAATGAGCAGTTCTTC
once	.	TRBV5-5	TRBJ1-2	CASSLGSSGYTF	TGTGCCAGCAGCTTGGGGTCGAGTGGCTACACCTTC
.	TRBD1	TRBV9	TRBJ1-2	CASSVVGGTGDGYTF	TGTGCCAGCAGCGTAGTTGGAGGGACAGGGGATGGCTACACCTTC
few	TRBD2	TRBV5-6	TRBJ2-3	CASSEAGGSDTQYF	TGTGCCAGCAGTGAAGCGGGGGGGAGCGATACGCAGTATTTT
.	.	TRBV7-8	TRBJ1-3	CASSLAARGASGNTIYF	TGTGCCAGCAGCTTAGCGGCCCGGGGGGCTTCGGGAAACACCATATATTTT
few	.	TRBV5-4	TRBJ2-3	CASSSQGGGSTDTQYF	TGTGCCAGCAGCTCACAGGGTGGCGGTAGCACAGATACGCAGTATTTT
.	.	TRBV9	TRBJ1-6	CASSVLEDSPLHF	TGTGCCAGCAGCGTACTGGAGGATTCACCCCTCCACTTT
.	.	TRBV28	TRBJ1-2	CASTLLTDANYGYTF	TGTGCCAGCACCCTACTGACAGACGCTAACTATGGCTACACCTTC
once	.	TRBV5-1	TRBJ2-3	CASSLNTDTDTQYF	TGCGCCAGCAGCTTGAACACCGACACAGATACGCAGTATTTT
once	TRBD1	TRBV4-2	TRBJ1-5	CASSPQGDWNQPQHF	TGTGCCAGCAGCCCCCAGGGGGATTGGAATCAGCCCCAGCATTTT
hyperexpanded	.	TRBV28	TRBJ1-6	CASRLMDGNNSPLHF	TGTGCCAGCAGACTAATGGACGGGAATAATTCCCCCCTCCACTTT
.	.	TRBV18	TRBJ2-5	CASSPGGETQYF	TGTGCCAGCTCACCAGGCGGGGAGACCCAGTACTTC
large	.	TRBV28	TRBJ1-5	CASKTWDTYQPQHF	TGTGCCAGCAAAACCTGGGACACTTATCAGCCCCAGCATTTT
.	.	TRBV18	TRBJ2-7	CASSPTPHQVRAPSYEQYF	TGTGCCAGCTCACCAACCCCCCATCAGGTGAGGGCGCCTTCCTACGAGCAGTACTTC
.	TRBD1	TRBV6-5	TRBJ1-2	CASSTGGLPYGYTF	TGTGCCAGCAGTACAGGGGGACTACCATATGGCTACACCTTC
.	.	TRBV18	TRBJ1-1	CASSPREEAFF	TGTGCCAGCTCACCACGGGAGGAAGCTTTCTTT
.	TRBD1	TRBV28	TRBJ2-5	CASSPRDSLQETQYF	TGTGCCAGCAGCCCTAGGGACAGCTTACAAGAGACCCAGTACTTC
once	.	TRBV5-1	TRBJ1-6	CASSPSGSNSPLHF	TGCGCCAGCAGCCCTTCAGGTAGTAATTCCCCCCTCCACTTT
.	TRBD2	TRBV2	TRBJ2-7	CASCEVRGDSYKQYF	TGTGCCAGCTGTGAAGTCCGGGGGGACTCCTACAAGCAGTACTTC
.	TRBD1	TRBV18	TRBJ2-7	CASSPSRTGAHYEQYF	TGTGCCAGCTCACCATCAAGGACAGGGGCCCACTACGAGCAGTACTTC
.	TRBD1	TRBV5-1	TRBJ1-2	CASSAGTGGLGYTF	TGCGCCAGCAGCGCCGGGACAGGGGGCTTGGGCTACACCTTC
.	TRBD1	TRBV5-1	TRBJ1-2	CASSVGDRVSEKYGYTF	TGCGCCAGCAGCGTCGGGGACAGGGTTTCCGAAAAGTATGGCTACACCTTC
.	TRBD1	TRBV5-1	TRBJ1-4	CASSRQGTPGEKLFF	TGCGCCAGCAGCAGACAGGGGACCCCGGGGGAAAAACTGTTTTTT
.	TRBD1	TRBV5-1	TRBJ2-7	CASSFSPGQTYEQYF	TGCGCCAGCAGCTTTTCACCGGGACAGACTTACGAGCAGTACTTC